Following are 6 T cell receptor beta chains from one sample sequenced in a study of breast tumors, draining lymph nodes, adjacent tissues. MiXCR was run by TCRdb on the multiplex PCR reads, yielding one entry per CDR3 protein. The table shows approximately 130,000 distinct CDR3 sequences, with 21% occurring only once. Samples came from axillary lymph nodes draining the breast cancer. Sequencing input: axillary lymph node tissue. The receptors derive from a female donor with breast cancer. Some clones in this sample may be carry-over from other donors' samples.

The sample holds many counts of this clonotype. This chain links TRBV2 with TRBJ1-5; D is possibly TRBD1 (6 bases). The CDR3 extends over 13 amino acids. CDR1 and CDR2 (germline): SNHLY, FYNNEI. V shed 3 bases and J shed 6 bases, with 9 bases lying between them. The CDR3 DNA is TGTGCCAGCAGTGACAGGGGAGGTCAGCCCCAGCATTTT. This gives the protein CASSDRGGQPQHF.

The sample holds many counts of this clonotype. This chain connects TRBV7-6 to TRBJ2-1; maybe TRBD2 (5 bases). The CDR3 loop spans 15 amino acids. Germline loops: CDR1 SGHVS, CDR2 FNYEAQ. Trimming left V 2 bases short and J 4 bases short, with 12 bases between. The CDR3 region is CASSLRFRDYNEQFF. The CDR3 DNA sequence: TGTGCCAGCAGCTTAAGGTTCCGGGATTACAATGAGCAGTTCTTC.

Many counts were recorded for this clonotype. This sequence joins TRBV7-8 and TRBJ2-1; 14 bases are a match to TRBD2. The V gene's germline CDR1 is SGHVS and CDR2 FQNEAQ. This CDR3 has 20 residues. Unmatched junction bases numbered 9, after V lost 2 bases and J lost 0 bases. For the CDR3, the DNA is TGTGCCAGCAGCTTACCTCCCGGACTAGCGGGAGGCACCTCCTACAATGAGCAGTTCTTC. It is translated as CASSLPPGLAGGTSYNEQFF.

The chain combines TRBV6-5 with TRBJ2-7; the match to TRBD2 covers 13 bases. Trimming at V came to 0 bases and at J to 0 bases, leaving 2 bases not matched to a gene. CDR3 length: 17 residues. Per the germline V gene, CDR1 is MNHEY and CDR2 is SVGAGI. This CDR3 reads CASSYSRTSGSSYEQYF. CDR3 in DNA: TGTGCCAGCAGTTACTCAAGGACTAGCGGGAGCTCCTACGAGCAGTACTTC.

In its sample, this clonotype was seen a few times. This chain connects TRBV28 to TRBJ1-2; 7 bases agree with TRBD1. The ends lost 5 bases at V and 4 bases at J; junction bases unmatched: 10. This CDR3 is 15 amino acids long. Germline V gene data show CDR1 as MDHEN and CDR2 as SYDVKM. CDR3 in DNA: TGTGCCAGCAGTCCCCGACAGGGTTTAATCTATGGCTACACCTTC. Its protein product is CASSPRQGLIYGYTF.

There are a few counts of this clonotype. The chain joins TRBV9 to TRBJ2-2, with no clear D. CDR3 size: 13 residues. Germline V lookup: CDR1 SGDLS, CDR2 YYNGEE. V lost 0 bases and J 4 bases, leaving 4 bases between the germline ends. Here the CDR3 DNA reads TGTGCCAGCAGCGTAGTTAGCACCGGGGAGCTGTTTTTT. Amino acid sequence: CASSVVSTGELFF.